The clone carrying this TCR beta chain was seen a handful of times. Its antigen is still unknown. Sequencing used immunoSEQ multiplex PCR; TCRdb keeps in-frame clones, though not all of them. The table lists roughly 120,000 clones, 85% to 90% of them singletons. These data belong to a study of cytomegalovirus exposure and HLA in healthy donors. The study's findings and limits: The study designated some 180 TCR beta chains cytomegalovirus-associated. In vitro experiments confirmed that three CMV-associated chains were specific for CMV antigens. Clusters of TCRs from the first cohort tended to co-occur in the 120 validation repertoires (as a later analysis found).

The sample comprised PBMCs. The receptor comes from a woman in her 30s in good health and CMV-seronegative.

CDR3 DNA: TGCGCCAGCAGCCACCCCCTCGAGCGGGGGGGAGGCAATGAGCAGTTCTTC. Protein product: CASSHPLERGGGNEQFF. The V call is TRBV4-1, the J call TRBJ2-1, with 10 bases fitting TRBD2. Germline CDR1 and CDR2: MGHRA and YSYEKL. The CDR3 has 17 amino acids. J was trimmed by 6 bases and V by 3 bases; bases with no gene match: 11.